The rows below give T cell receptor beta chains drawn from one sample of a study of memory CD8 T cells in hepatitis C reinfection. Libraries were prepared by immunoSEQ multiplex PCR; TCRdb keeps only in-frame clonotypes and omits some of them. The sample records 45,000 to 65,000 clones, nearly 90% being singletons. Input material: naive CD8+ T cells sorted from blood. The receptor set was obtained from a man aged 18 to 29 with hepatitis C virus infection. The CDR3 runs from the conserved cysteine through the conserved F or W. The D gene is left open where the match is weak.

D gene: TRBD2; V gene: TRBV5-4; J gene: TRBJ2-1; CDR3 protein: CASSWTSGGHNEQFF; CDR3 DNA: TGTGCCAGCAGCTGGACTAGCGGGGGGCACAATGAGCAGTTCTTC
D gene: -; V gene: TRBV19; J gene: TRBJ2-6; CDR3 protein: CASSMSGPGANVLTF; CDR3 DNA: TGTGCCAGTAGTATGAGTGGGCCAGGGGCCAACGTCCTGACTTTC
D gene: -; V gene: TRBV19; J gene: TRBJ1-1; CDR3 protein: CASSINGESNTEAFF; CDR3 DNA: TGTGCCAGTAGTATAAACGGGGAGTCGAACACTGAAGCTTTCTTT
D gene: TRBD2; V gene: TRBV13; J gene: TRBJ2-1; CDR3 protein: CASRPGLAGYNEQFF; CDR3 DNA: TGTGCCAGCAGGCCGGGACTAGCGGGGTACAATGAGCAGTTCTTC
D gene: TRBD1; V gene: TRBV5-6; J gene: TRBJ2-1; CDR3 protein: CASSFGTGNFGEQFF; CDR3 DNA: TGTGCCAGCAGCTTTGGGACAGGGAACTTTGGTGAGCAGTTCTTC
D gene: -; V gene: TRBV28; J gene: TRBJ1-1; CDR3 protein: CASSLVLEVMNTEAFF; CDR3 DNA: TGTGCCAGCAGTTTAGTCCTTGAGGTAATGAACACTGAAGCTTTCTTT
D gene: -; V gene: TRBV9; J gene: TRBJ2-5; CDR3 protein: CASSVEGEETQYF; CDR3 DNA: TGTGCCAGCAGCGTTGAGGGAGAAGAGACCCAGTACTTC
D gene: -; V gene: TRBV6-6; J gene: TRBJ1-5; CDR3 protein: CASSPTASNQPQHF; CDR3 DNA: TGTGCCAGCAGTCCGACAGCTAGCAATCAGCCCCAGCATTTT
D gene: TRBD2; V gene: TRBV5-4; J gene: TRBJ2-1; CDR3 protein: CASSSGLADYNEQFF; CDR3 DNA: TGTGCCAGCAGCTCGGGACTAGCGGACTACAATGAGCAGTTCTTC
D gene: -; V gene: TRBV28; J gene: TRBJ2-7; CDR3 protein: CASSLVQRSYEQYF; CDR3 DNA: TGTGCCAGCAGTTTAGTACAGCGGAGCTACGAGCAGTACTTC
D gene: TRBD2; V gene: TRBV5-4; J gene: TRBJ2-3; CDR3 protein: CASSFSGVADTQYF; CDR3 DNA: TGTGCCAGCAGCTTCAGCGGGGTGGCAGATACGCAGTATTTT
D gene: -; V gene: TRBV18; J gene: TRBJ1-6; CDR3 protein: CASSQQSSYNSPLHF; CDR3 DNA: TGTGCCAGCTCACAACAGAGCTCCTATAATTCACCCCTCCACTTT
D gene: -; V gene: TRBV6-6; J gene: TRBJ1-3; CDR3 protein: CASSPPRTSGNTIYF; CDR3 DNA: TGTGCCAGCAGTCCCCCCAGAACCTCTGGAAACACCATATATTTT
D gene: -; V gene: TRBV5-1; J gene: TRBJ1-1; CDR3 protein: CASSFTGITEAFF; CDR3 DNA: TGCGCCAGCAGCTTTACGGGGATCACTGAAGCTTTCTTT
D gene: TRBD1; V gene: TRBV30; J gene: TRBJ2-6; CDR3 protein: CAWSGETGVGANVLTF; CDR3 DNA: TGTGCCTGGAGTGGGGAGACAGGGGTTGGGGCCAACGTCCTGACTTTC
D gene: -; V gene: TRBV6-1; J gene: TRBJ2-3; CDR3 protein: CASSEGAGNTDTQYF; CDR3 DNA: TGTGCCAGCAGTGAAGGGGCAGGGAACACAGATACGCAGTATTTT
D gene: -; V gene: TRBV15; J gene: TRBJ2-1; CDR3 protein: CATSSPTGRISYNEQFF; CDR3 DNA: TGTGCCACCAGCAGCCCGACAGGGAGGATCTCCTACAATGAGCAGTTCTTC
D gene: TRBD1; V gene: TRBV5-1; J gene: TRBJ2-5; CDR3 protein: CASSSGQGEETQYF; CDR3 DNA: TGCGCCAGCAGCTCGGGACAGGGTGAAGAGACCCAGTACTTC
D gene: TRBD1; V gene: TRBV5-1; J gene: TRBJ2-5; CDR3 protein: CASHRDRSGLETQYF; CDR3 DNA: TGCGCCAGCCATAGGGACAGGTCGGGGTTAGAGACCCAGTACTTC
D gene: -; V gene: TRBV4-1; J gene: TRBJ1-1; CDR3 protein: CASSQEHINTEAFF; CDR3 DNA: TGCGCCAGCAGCCAAGAACATATAAACACTGAAGCTTTCTTT
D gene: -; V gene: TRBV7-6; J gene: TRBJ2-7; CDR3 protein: CASSLSGSYEQYF; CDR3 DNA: TGTGCCAGCAGCTTATCCGGGTCCTACGAGCAGTACTTC